This T cell receptor (beta chain) came from a study of blood T cell repertoires in COVID-19. Per germline, CDR1 MNHEY and CDR2 SMNVEV (reference sequence). The CDR3 contains 17 residues. V was trimmed by 3 bases and J by 4 bases, leaving 16 bases between them. TCRdb's table, derived via immunoSEQ multiplex PCR, lists solely in-frame clones and lacks some. The top ten hold around 7% of the sample, which has 150,000 to 200,000 clones, more than 65% seen once. V gene TRBV27 combines with J gene TRBJ1-6; possibly TRBD1 for D (6 bases). Input material: PBMCs or T cells enriched from blood (not recorded which). This TCR was recovered from a man between 40 and 49 years old who had recovered from COVID-19. CDR3 amino acids: CASSLDGQPSYNSPLHF. In nucleotides, the CDR3 is TGTGCCAGCAGTTTGGACGGACAGCCTTCTTATAATTCACCCCTCCACTTT.